Following are 10 T cell receptor beta chains from one sample sequenced in a study of shared T cell receptors in the human thymus. Clones were sequenced by immunoSEQ multiplex PCR, and TCRdb holds only the in-frame ones, with some missing. There are hundreds of thousands of clones in the sample; around 87% occur only once, and 0.0094% lies in the top ten. This same sample was also part of a study on human thymus T cells.

Sequencing input: thymocytes. These receptors came from a boy younger than two with a congenital heart defect.

The rearrangement joins TRBV10-3 to TRBJ2-1, with 10 bases identical to TRBD2. The V gene's germline CDR1 is ENHRY and CDR2 SYGVKD. The CDR3 consists of 15 residues. V shed 0 bases, J shed 9 bases, and the junction held 5 bases outside the gene matches. DNA for the CDR3: TGTGCCATCAGTGAGTCGGTAGCGGGAGGTAGTGAGCAGTTCTTC. Its translation: CAISESVAGGSEQFF.

This clone appeared once. The V and J genes are TRBV7-9 and TRBJ2-5; the D is unclear. Trimming left V 1 base short and J 3 bases short, with 12 bases between. The CDR3 is 15 residues long. Looked up from germline, CDR1 is SEHNR and CDR2 is FQNEAQ (reference sequence). The CDR3 nucleotides are TGTGCCAGCAGCTTAGTTTCAGGTCGGAAAGAGACCCAGTACTTC. This codes for CASSLVSGRKETQYF.

The rearrangement joins TRBV27 to TRBJ1-1; 10 nucleotides agree with TRBD1. Trimming removed 2 bases from V and 5 bases from J; junction bases left unmatched: 14. This CDR3 region has 18 residues. Per germline, CDR1 MNHEY and CDR2 SMNVEV (reference sequence). The CDR3 loop is CASSLHITGTGAGTEAFF. In DNA, the CDR3 is TGTGCCAGCAGTTTACATATCACCGGGACAGGGGCAGGTACTGAAGCTTTCTTT.

The chain carries TRBV27 and TRBJ2-1; D may be TRBD2 (5 bases). V was shortened by 6 bases and J by 4 bases, with 13 bases between the two germline ends. The CDR3 has 14 amino acids. The germline CDR1 and CDR2 sequences are MNHEY and SMNVEV (reference sequence). The chain's CDR3 is CASRDSVQYNEQFF. Written as DNA, the CDR3 is TGTGCCAGCAGGGACTCGGTTCAATACAATGAGCAGTTCTTC.

This clone was seen only a few times. The V gene is TRBV28, the J gene TRBJ2-7; tentative D call: TRBD2 (5 bases). The CDR3 extends over 17 amino acids. Germline values: CDR1 MDHEN, CDR2 SYDVKM. Trimming pared 3 bases from V and 5 bases from J, leaving 23 bases between. CDR3 sequence reads: CASSFLGLLSLPNEQYF. The CDR3 DNA reads TGTGCCAGCAGTTTCCTAGGACTCCTATCACTTCCTAACGAGCAGTACTTC.

The gene calls are TRBV11-2 and TRBJ2-5; maybe TRBD1 (5 bases). The last part of the DNA fits TRBJ2-7 better; the J call may be wrong. CDR1 and CDR2 (germline): SGHAT, FQNNGV. The CDR3 contains 15 residues. The CDR3 DNA reads as TGTGCCAGCAGCTTACTGGCAGGGCCCCCCTACGAGCAGTACTTC. Its protein product is CASSLLAGPPYEQYF.

CDR3 sequence: CASSLAGQGAAYEQYF. In nucleotides, the CDR3 is TGCGCCAGCAGCTTGGCGGGACAGGGGGCGGCCTACGAGCAGTACTTC. The gene calls are TRBV5-1 and TRBJ2-7, with 12 bases fitting TRBD1. V was pared by 0 bases and J by 2 bases, with 3 bases of the junction left unmatched. This CDR3 contains 16 residues. Per the germline V gene, CDR1 is SGHRS and CDR2 is YFSETQ.

The chain couples TRBV7-8 to TRBJ2-2; TRBD2 agrees at 11 bases. The CDR3 contains 15 residues. After removal of 5 bases from V and 4 bases from J, the junction contained 3 bases not matched to a gene. Per the germline V gene, CDR1 is SGHVS and CDR2 is FQNEAQ. The CDR3 here is CASSPTSGGTGELFF. CDR3 in DNA: TGTGCCAGCAGCCCAACTAGCGGGGGCACCGGGGAGCTGTTTTTT.

This chain joins TRBV7-6 and TRBJ1-4; TRBD1 agrees at 8 bases. V dropped 5 bases and J dropped 1; count of bases not matched to a gene: 15. CDR3 length: 19 residues. Germline CDR1 and CDR2: SGHVS and FNYEAQ. The CDR3 nucleotides are TGTGCCAGCAGCCCCCCTGCGGCGACAGGGGTTGGAACTAATGAAAAACTGTTTTTT. Amino acids: CASSPPAATGVGTNEKLFF.

The genes are TRBV2 and TRBJ2-1; 10 bases align to TRBD2. The CDR3 runs to 16 residues. Germline V lookup: CDR1 SNHLY, CDR2 FYNNEI. V trimming: 4 bases; J trimming: 3 bases; junction bases outside the gene matches: 6. CDR3 in amino acids: CASSASGSGGYNEQFF. The CDR3 coding sequence is TGTGCCAGCAGTGCTAGCGGGAGCGGGGGCTACAATGAGCAGTTCTTC. The whole variable domain, remainder taken from reference TRBV2 and TRBJ2-1, is EPEVTQTPSHQVTQMGQEVILRCVPISNHLYFYWYRQILGQKVEFLVSFYNNEISEKSEIFDDQFSVERPDGSNFTLKIRSTKLEDSAMYFCASSASGSGGYNEQFFGPGTRLTVL.